This T cell receptor (beta chain) emerged from a study of regulatory T cells in long-lasting Graves disease. Germline V gene data show CDR1 as LNHDA and CDR2 as SQIVND (reference sequence). The CDR3 is made up of 17 amino acids. The junction had 10 bases not matched to a gene; V was cut back by 8 bases and J by 1 base. In building TCR beta libraries, iRepertoire HTBI primers were used together with Arm-PCR of CDR3 regions. TCRdb re-called the multiplex PCR reads through MiXCR, storing one row per CDR3 protein. The profile shows approximately 540,000 distinct CDR3 sequences, around 11% of them singletons. The time point is: newly diagnosed GD, antithyroid drugs for less than 3 months. Extracted PBMC RNA gave rise to the TCR library. This clonotype occurred many times. This sample also belongs to another study, concerning T cells in Graves' hyperthyroidism and ophthalmopathy.

The sequenced sample was peripheral blood mononuclear cells (PBMCs), obtained at new diagnosis, from a patient treated with antithyroid drugs. The receptor was derived from a woman in her thirties with Graves disease. This chain uses TRBV19 with TRBJ2-2; 10 nucleotides align to TRBD1. The CDR3 DNA reads TGTGCCAGTCAGGGACAGGGGCGCCCTCAGAACACCGGGGAGCTGTTTTTT. This translates into CASQGQGRPQNTGELFF.